This T cell receptor beta chain was documented in a study of cytomegalovirus exposure and HLA in healthy donors. Study background: In a later analysis, the roughly 120 validation repertoires were reported to have used the same platform as the approximately 700 first-cohort repertoires.

The protocol was immunoSEQ multiplex PCR, while the TCRdb copy is restricted to in-frame clones and leaves out a portion. The sample records 60,000 to 80,000 clones, about 94% being singletons. V lost 4 bases, J lost 6 bases, and 12 bases lay in between. This CDR3 has 13 amino acids. Germline loops: CDR1 MGHRA, CDR2 YSYEKL. Regarding the study as a whole: Cytomegalovirus association was assigned to under 200 TCR beta chains. With high specificity and sensitivity, the classifier reportedly diagnosed cytomegalovirus status.

This clone was seen a few times. Its cognate antigen is unknown. The sequence came from a young woman in good health and CMV-seropositive. The sample comprised PBMCs. The rearrangement uses TRBV4-1 and TRBJ1-2; unclear D gene. The CDR3 bases are TGCGCCAGCAGCCCCCGGTTGAGCGATGGCTACACCTTC. Its protein is CASSPRLSDGYTF.